The clone carrying this T cell receptor (beta chain) was seen a handful of times. Its antigen is still unknown. Arm-PCR of CDR3 regions and iRepertoire HTBI primers were used to build TCR beta libraries. TCRdb recomputed calls from the multiplex PCR reads with MiXCR, one row per CDR3 protein. The sample consists of 300,000 to 400,000 distinct CDR3 sequences, 15% to 19% of them appearing once. This sample was taken from a study of regulatory T cells in long-lasting Graves disease. Germline CDR1 is SEHNR and CDR2 is FQNEAQ (reference sequence). V dropped 1 base and J dropped 7 bases, with 11 bases sitting between them. This CDR3 region has 14 residues. Regarding time point: newly diagnosed GD, antithyroid drugs for less than 3 months. PBMC RNA served as the TCR library source. Study-level points and caveats: There was favoring of TRBV28, TRBJ1-2 and TRBJ2-5 in persistent disease.

Sequences were derived from peripheral blood mononuclear cells (PBMCs), sampled at new diagnosis, from a patient treated with antithyroid drugs. V is TRBV7-9 and J is TRBJ2-4; the D gene is possibly TRBD2 (6 bases). The receptor comes from a female donor with Graves disease. DNA of the CDR3: TGTGCCAGCAGCTTAGTCGGGGGTGCGAACATTCAGTACTTC. Its protein product is CASSLVGGANIQYF.